This TCR beta chain stems from a study of shared clonotypes between healthy human individuals. CDR1 is MDHEN and CDR2 is SYDVKM in the germline V gene. The CDR3 runs to 16 residues. With 1 base removed from V and 1 base from J, the gap between germline ends came to 14 bases. As defined, naive CD8 cells were CD45RO-negative and positively selected for CCR7, with terminally differentiated effector memory CD45RA+ cells excluded. Assay runs were performed at deep level. Produced via immunoSEQ multiplex PCR; TCRdb's table is partial and in-frame only. This sample has around 1.9 million clones, with 80% to 95% found just once.

Material: naive CD8+ T cells from PBMCs. The sequence derives from a man aged 18 to 30 in good health. Some clones in this sample may be carry-over from other donors' samples. The chain links TRBV28 to TRBJ2-7, with D perhaps matching TRBD1 or TRBD2 (5 bases each). The CDR3 is CASSLFPAGASYEQYF. CDR3 in DNA: TGTGCCAGCAGTTTATTTCCGGCCGGGGCTTCCTACGAGCAGTACTTC.